The sequence of this TCR beta chain was determined in a study of T cell responses to AZD1222 COVID-19 vaccine. With respect to this clone: The antigen remains unidentified.

Germline V lookup: CDR1 SQVTM, CDR2 ANQGSEA. V lost 2 bases to trimming and J lost 4 bases; unmatched junction nucleotides: 9. CDR3 length: 15 residues. Assay: immunoSEQ multiplex PCR; the TCRdb copy retains only in-frame clones and omits some. The table shows about 100,000 clones, with about 88% occurring only once. Overall study findings and caveats: Dominant CD4 TCR responses targeted spike regions 160-218 and 743-854. Without day 14 samples, only post-peak T cell repertoires were studied. Most donors were white British, females outnumbered males, and clonal diversity was possibly underestimated. Nearly half of spike-specific TCRs reportedly go after variant regions that carry no mutations.

The chain has TRBV29-1 and TRBJ1-1, with TRBD1 matching over 8 bases. This receptor was obtained from an adult in good health. Sequenced here: peripheral blood, sampled on day 0 of AZD1222 vaccination. Written as DNA, the CDR3 is TGCAGCGTTGAAAAATTTGCAGGGGGCGGCACTGAAGCTTTCTTT. This gives the protein CSVEKFAGGGTEAFF. Full variable domain (rest looked up from reference TRBV29-1 and TRBJ1-1): SAVISQKPSRDICQRGTSLTIQCQVDSQVTMMFWYRQQPGQSLTLIATANQGSEATYESGFVIDKFPISRPNLTFSTLTVSNMSPEDSSIYLCSVEKFAGGGTEAFFGQGTRLTVV.